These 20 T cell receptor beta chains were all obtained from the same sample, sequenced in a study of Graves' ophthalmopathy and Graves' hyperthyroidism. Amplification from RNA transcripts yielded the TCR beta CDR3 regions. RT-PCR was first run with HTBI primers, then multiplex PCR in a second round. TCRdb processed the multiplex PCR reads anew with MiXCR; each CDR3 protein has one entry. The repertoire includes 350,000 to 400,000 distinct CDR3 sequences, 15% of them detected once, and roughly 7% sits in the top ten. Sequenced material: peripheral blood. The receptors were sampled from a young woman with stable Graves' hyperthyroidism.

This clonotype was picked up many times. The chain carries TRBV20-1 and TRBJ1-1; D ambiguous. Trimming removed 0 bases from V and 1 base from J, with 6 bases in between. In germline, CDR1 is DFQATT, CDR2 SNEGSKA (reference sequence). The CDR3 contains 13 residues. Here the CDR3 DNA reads TGCAGTGCTAGAGAAAGCGGGAACACTGAAGCTTTCTTT. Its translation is CSARESGNTEAFF.

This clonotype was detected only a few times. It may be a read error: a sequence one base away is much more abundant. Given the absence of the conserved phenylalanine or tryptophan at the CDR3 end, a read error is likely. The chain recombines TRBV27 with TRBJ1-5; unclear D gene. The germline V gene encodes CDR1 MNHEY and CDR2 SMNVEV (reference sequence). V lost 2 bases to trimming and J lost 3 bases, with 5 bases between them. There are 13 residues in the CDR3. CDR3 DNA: TGTGCCAGCAGTTTAACTTACAATCAGCCCCAGCATTTG. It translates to CASSLTYNQPQHL.

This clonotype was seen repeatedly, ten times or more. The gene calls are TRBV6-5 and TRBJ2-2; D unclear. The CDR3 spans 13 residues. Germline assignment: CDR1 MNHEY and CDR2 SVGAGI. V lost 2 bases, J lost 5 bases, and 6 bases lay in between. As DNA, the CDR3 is TGTGCCAGCAGTTACCCAGTGACCGGGGAGCTGTTTTTT. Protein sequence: CASSYPVTGELFF.

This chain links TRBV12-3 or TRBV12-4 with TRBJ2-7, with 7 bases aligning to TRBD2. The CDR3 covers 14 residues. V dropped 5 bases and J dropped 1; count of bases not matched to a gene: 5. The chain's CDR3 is CASSASSGSYEQYF. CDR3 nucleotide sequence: TGTGCCAGCAGTGCTTCTAGCGGTTCCTACGAGCAGTACTTC.

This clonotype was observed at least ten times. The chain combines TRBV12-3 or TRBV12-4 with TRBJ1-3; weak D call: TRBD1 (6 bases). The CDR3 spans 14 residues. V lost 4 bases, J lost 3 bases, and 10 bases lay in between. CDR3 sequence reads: CASSWGGSGNTIYF. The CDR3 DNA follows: TGTGCCAGCAGTTGGGGGGGCAGTGGAAACACCATATATTTT.

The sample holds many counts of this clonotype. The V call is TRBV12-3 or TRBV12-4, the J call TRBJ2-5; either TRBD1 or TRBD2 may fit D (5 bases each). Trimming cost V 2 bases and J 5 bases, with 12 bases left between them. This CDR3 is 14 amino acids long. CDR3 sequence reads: CASSLMRGGETQYF. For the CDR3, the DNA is TGTGCCAGCAGTTTAATGAGGGGTGGGGAGACCCAGTACTTC.

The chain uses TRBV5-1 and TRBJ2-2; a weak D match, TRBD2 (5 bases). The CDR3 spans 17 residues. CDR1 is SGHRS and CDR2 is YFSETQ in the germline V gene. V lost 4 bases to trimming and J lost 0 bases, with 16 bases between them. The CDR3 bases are TGCGCCAGCAGCCCCGGCCGAGGGCAACCGAACACCGGGGAGCTGTTTTTT. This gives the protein CASSPGRGQPNTGELFF.

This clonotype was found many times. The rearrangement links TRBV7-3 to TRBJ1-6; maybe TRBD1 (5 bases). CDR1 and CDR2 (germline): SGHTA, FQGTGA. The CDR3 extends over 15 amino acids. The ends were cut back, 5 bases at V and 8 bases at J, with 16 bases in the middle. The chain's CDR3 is CASSPRGGTDSPLHF. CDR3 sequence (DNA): TGTGCCAGCAGCCCCCGTGGGGGGACTGATTCACCCCTCCACTTT.

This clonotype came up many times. The CDR3 loop is CSARDGPQETQYF. The CDR3 nucleotides are TGCAGTGCTAGAGATGGACCCCAAGAGACCCAGTACTTC. The chain uses TRBV20-1 and TRBJ2-5; D remains ambiguous. Germline values: CDR1 DFQATT, CDR2 SNEGSKA (reference sequence). The V gene lost 0 bases and the J gene lost 1 base, with 6 bases spanning the gap. This CDR3 comprises 13 residues.

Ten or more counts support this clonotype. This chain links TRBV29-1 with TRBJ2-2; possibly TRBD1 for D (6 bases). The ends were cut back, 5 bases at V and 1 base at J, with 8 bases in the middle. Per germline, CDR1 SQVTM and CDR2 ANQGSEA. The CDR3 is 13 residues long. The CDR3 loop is CSVKTGNTGELFF. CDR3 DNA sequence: TGCAGCGTTAAGACAGGGAACACCGGGGAGCTGTTTTTT.

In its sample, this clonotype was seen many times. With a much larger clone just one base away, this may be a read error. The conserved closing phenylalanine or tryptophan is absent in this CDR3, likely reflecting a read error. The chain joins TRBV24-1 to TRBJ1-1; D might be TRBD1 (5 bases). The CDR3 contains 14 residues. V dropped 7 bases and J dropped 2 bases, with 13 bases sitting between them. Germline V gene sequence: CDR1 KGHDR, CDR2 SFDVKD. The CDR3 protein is CATRAPGSNTEAFL. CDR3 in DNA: TGTGCCACCAGAGCCCCAGGGTCTAACACTGAAGCTTTCCTT.

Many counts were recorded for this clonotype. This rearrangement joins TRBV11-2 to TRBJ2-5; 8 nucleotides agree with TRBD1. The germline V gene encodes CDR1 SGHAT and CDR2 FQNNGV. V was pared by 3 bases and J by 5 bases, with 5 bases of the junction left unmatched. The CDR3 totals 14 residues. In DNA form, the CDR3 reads TGTGCCAGCAGCTTGCAGGGGGCAGGGGAGACCCAGTACTTC. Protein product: CASSLQGAGETQYF.

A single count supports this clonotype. The CDR3 loop is CASSDSLTSYGYTF. In nucleotides, the CDR3 is TGTGCCAGCAGTGACTCCCTGACTTCCTATGGCTACACCTTC. The rearrangement links TRBV2 to TRBJ1-2; D unresolved. There are 14 residues in the CDR3. Germline V lookup: CDR1 SNHLY, CDR2 FYNNEI. V shed 3 bases and J shed 4 bases, with 12 bases lying between them.

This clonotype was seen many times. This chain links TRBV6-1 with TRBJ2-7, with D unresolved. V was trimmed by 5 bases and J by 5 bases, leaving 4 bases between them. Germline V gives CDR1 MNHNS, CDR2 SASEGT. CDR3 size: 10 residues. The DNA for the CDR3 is TGTGCCAGCAGTTGGCACGAGCAGTACTTC. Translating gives CASSWHEQYF.

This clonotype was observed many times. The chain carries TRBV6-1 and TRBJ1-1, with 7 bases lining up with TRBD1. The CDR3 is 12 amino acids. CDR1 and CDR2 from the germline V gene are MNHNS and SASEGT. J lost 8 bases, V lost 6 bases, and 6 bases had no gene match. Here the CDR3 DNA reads TGTGCCAGCAGGGACCAGGGGGAGGAAGCTTTCTTT. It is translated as CASRDQGEEAFF.

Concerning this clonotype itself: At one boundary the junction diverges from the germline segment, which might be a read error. CDR3 residues: CATSRDNYGYTF. CDR3 DNA sequence: TGTGCCACCAGCCGAGATAACTATGGCTACACCTTC. This rearrangement joins TRBV15 to TRBJ1-2; D gene uncertain. From germline, CDR1 is LNHNV and CDR2 YYDKDF (reference sequence). The CDR3 length is 12 residues.

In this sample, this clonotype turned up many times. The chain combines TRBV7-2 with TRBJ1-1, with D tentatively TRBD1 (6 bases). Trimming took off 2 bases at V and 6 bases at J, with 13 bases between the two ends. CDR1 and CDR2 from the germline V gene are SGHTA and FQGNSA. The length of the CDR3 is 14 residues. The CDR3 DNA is TGTGCCAGCAGCTTACTATGGACAGTTGCTGAAGCTTTCTTT. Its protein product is CASSLLWTVAEAFF.

In DNA, the CDR3 is TGTGCCAGCAGTTATAAGCAGGACACTGAAGCTTTCTTT. This gives the protein CASSYKQDTEAFF. The genes are TRBV6-2 or TRBV6-3 and TRBJ1-1, with D unclear. V shed 3 bases and J shed 3 bases, with 8 bases lying between them. Germline V CDR1 and CDR2: MNHEY, SVGEGT. The CDR3 length is 13 residues.

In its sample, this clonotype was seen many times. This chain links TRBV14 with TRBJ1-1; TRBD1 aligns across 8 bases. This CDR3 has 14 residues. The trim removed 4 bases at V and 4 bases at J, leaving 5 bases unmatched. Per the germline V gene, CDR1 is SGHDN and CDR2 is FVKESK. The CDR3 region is CASSPFTGGTEAFF. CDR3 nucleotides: TGTGCCAGCAGCCCCTTTACAGGGGGCACTGAAGCTTTCTTT.

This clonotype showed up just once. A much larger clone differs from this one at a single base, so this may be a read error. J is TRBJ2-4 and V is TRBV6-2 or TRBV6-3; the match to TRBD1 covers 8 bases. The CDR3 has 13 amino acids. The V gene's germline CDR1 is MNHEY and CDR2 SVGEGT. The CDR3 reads CASSPTGGSIKYF. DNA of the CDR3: TGTGCCAGCAGTCCAACAGGGGGGAGCATTAAGTACTTC.